Listed below are T cell receptor beta chains from one sample, sequenced in a study of T cells expressing NK-cell markers. Reanalyzing the 5' RACE reads, TCRdb keeps one entry per CDR3 protein, without DNA. The table lists 500,000 to 700,000 distinct CDR3 sequences. Sequencing was done on a sample of blood T cells: a sorted CD56 or NKG2C T cell subset, CD4+ or CD8+ T cells, or bulk PBMC T cells (not recorded which). These receptors came from a man younger than 35 in good health. Each CDR3 is given with its conserved first and last residue.

V	J	CDR3
TRBV10-3	TRBJ2-1	CAISESIGESSYNEQFF
TRBV7-8	TRBJ2-3	CASSLEASGSLADTQYF
TRBV5-8	TRBJ1-2	CASSETGTSGYTF
TRBV4-2	TRBJ2-4	CASSQDSGAKNIQYF
TRBV20-1	TRBJ2-4	CSARDLASGRGRVWYF
TRBV7-9	TRBJ2-2	CAAGGRNTGELFF
TRBV7-9	TRBJ2-1	CASSLMSTRSSYNEQFF
TRBV7-9	TRBJ2-3	CASSLTGTSTDTQYF
TRBV12-3/TRBV12-4	TRBJ2-1	CASPGAVGNEQFF
TRBV20-1	TRBJ2-1	CSARTSGAEQFF